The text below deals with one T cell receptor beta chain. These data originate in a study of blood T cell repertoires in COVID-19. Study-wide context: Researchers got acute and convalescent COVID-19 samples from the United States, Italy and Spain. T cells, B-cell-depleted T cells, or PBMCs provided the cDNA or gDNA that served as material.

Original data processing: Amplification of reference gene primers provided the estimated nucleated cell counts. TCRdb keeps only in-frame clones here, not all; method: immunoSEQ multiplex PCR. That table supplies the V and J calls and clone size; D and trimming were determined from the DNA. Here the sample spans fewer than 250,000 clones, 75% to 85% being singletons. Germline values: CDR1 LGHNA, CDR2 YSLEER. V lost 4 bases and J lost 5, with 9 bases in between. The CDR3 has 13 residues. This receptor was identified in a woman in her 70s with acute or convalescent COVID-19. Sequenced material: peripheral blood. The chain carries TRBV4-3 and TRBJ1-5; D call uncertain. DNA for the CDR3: TGCGCCAGCAGCCTCGGACTGGATCAGCCCCAGCATTTT. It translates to CASSLGLDQPQHF.